This passage covers 5 T cell receptor beta chains from one sample sequenced in a study of blood T cell repertoires in COVID-19. Measured with immunoSEQ multiplex PCR; TCRdb has only the in-frame clones, and not every one. Among more than 250,000 clones listed, around 83% were seen once. The sample consisted of peripheral blood. The receptors shown here come from a woman aged 45-59 years with acute or convalescent COVID-19.

The table lists this clone with a count of one. The V and J genes are TRBV9 and TRBJ1-3; 7 bases fit TRBD1. The CDR3 runs to 14 residues. CDR1 is SGDLS, CDR2 YYNGEE, per germline. Trimming cost V 4 bases and J 7 bases; bases outside gene matches: 8. The CDR3 loop reads CASSFGTAGNTIYF. The CDR3 DNA reads as TGTGCCAGCAGCTTTGGGACAGCCGGGAACACCATATATTTT.

The chain is built from TRBV27 and TRBJ2-7; TRBD1 aligns across 9 bases. Germline CDR1 reads MNHEY; CDR2 reads SMNVEV (reference sequence). V was pared by 5 bases and J by 6 bases, with 8 bases of the junction left unmatched. The CDR3 is 14 residues long. CDR3 DNA sequence: TGTGCCAGCAGTCCGTCGGGACAGGGACCCGAGCAGTACTTC. Residues: CASSPSGQGPEQYF.

CDR3 sequence: CASSYSMTTRGTQYF. CDR3 coding DNA: TGTGCCAGCAGTTACTCGATGACTACCCGCGGTACGCAGTATTTT. The chain employs TRBV6-6 and TRBJ2-3; D possibly corresponds to TRBD2 (5 bases). Germline CDR1 MNHNY, CDR2 SVGAGI (reference sequence). Trimming cost V 0 bases and J 8 bases, with 15 bases left between them. This CDR3 has 15 amino acids.

This CDR3 is CASSSTTRGETQYF. CDR3 coding DNA: TGTGCCAGCAGCTCAACGACCCGGGGGGAGACCCAGTACTTC. V usage is TRBV9 and J usage is TRBJ2-5; a weak D match, TRBD2 (6 bases). CDR1 is SGDLS, CDR2 YYNGEE, per germline. The CDR3 spans 14 residues. V was pared by 4 bases and J by 5 bases, with 15 bases between.

The chain combines TRBV6-1 with TRBJ1-1; 9 bases line up with TRBD1. In germline, CDR1 is MNHNS, CDR2 SASEGT. Trimming took 0 bases from V and 0 from J; bases not matched to a gene: 11. The CDR3 spans 19 residues. The CDR3 protein is CASSEAVTGGYSLNTEAFF. CDR3 nucleotide sequence: TGTGCCAGCAGTGAAGCTGTGACAGGGGGTTACTCCTTGAACACTGAAGCTTTCTTT.